This record covers a single TCR beta chain. This clonotype turned up a few times. Its antigen is currently not known. The record has no base qualities; no much larger clone is one base away. CDR1 and CDR2, per the germline V gene (reference sequence), are SEHNR and FQNEAQ. V is shortened by 4 bases, J by 4 bases, and the region joining them spans 16 bases. The CDR3 numbers 15 residues from cysteine through phenylalanine. The kept DNA is CDR3 alone, 45 bases in frame from the first base. This sample was taken from a study of response to subunit inactivated influenza vaccine (dated by TCRdb to about 2018). About the full investigation: To follow how T cells responded to a trivalent subunit inactivated influenza vaccine, the researchers relied on deep quantitative profiling of the T cell receptor repertoire.

The library was generated by RT-PCR. Sequencer: Illumina HiSeq 2500. TCRdb reprocessing: public reads trimmed at Q25 with fastp, clones called with MiXCR, in-frame beta chains kept. Each CDR3 protein appears once, grouped with its most common genes and DNA. Here the sample has 500,000 to 550,000 distinct CDR3 sequences; around 7.9% occur a single time. The top ten clones comprise about an eighth of the sample. What the authors observed across the whole study: The authors proposed that each seasonal influenza vaccination may bring in only a limited number of new T cells.

The chain is encoded by TRBV7-9 joined to TRBJ1-2; no D gene is confidently identified. Material: PBMCs from blood, obtained less than 30 months after vaccination. The clonotype comes from a man between 50 and 70 years old who received an inactivated influenza vaccine. Donor details come from another sample of the same person, matched by shared clones. The nucleotides read TGTGCCAGCAGCTCAACGGGGTTAAACCCCTATGGCTACACCTTC. Protein translation: CASSSTGLNPYGYTF.